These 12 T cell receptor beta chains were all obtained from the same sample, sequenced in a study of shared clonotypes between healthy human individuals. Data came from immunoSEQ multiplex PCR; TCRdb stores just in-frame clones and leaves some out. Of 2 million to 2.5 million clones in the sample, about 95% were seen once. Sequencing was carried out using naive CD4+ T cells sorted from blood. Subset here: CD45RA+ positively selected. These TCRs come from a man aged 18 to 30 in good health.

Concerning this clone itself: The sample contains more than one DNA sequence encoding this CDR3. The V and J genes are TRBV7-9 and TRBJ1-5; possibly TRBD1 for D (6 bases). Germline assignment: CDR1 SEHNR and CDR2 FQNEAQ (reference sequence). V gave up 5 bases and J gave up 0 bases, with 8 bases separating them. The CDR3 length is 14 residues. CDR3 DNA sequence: TGTGCCAGCAGCCCAGGGGATAGCAATCAGCCCCAGCATTTT. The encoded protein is CASSPGDSNQPQHF. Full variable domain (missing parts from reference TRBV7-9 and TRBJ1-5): DTGVSQNPRHKITKRGQNVTFRCDPISEHNRLYWYRQTLGQGPEFLTYFQNEAQLEKSRLLSDRFSAERPKGSFSTLEIQRTEQGDSAMYLCASSPGDSNQPQHFGDGTRLSIL.

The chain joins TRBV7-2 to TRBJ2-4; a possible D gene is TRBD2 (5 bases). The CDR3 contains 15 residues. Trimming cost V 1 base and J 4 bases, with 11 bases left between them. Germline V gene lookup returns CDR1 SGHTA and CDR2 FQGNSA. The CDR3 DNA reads TGTGCCAGCAGCTTAGACTGGGAGAGGAAAAACATTCAGTACTTC. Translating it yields CASSLDWERKNIQYF.

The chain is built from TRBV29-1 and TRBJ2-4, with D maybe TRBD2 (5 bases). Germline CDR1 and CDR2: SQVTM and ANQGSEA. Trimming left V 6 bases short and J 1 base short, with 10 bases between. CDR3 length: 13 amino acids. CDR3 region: CSVSEGAKNIQYF. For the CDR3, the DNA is TGCAGCGTGAGTGAGGGTGCCAAAAACATTCAGTACTTC.

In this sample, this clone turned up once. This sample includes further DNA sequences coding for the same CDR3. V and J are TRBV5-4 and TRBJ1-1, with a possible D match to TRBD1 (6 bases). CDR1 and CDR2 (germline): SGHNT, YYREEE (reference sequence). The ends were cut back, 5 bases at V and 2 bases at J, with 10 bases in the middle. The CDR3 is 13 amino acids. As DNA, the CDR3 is TGTGCCAGCAGTCGGACAGCCAACACTGAAGCTTTCTTT. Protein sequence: CASSRTANTEAFF.

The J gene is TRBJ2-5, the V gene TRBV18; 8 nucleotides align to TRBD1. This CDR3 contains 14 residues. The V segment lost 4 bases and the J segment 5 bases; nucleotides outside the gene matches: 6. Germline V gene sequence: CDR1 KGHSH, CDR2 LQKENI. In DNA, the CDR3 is TGTGCCAGCTCACTCCAGGGGGCTATGGAGACCCAGTACTTC. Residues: CASSLQGAMETQYF.

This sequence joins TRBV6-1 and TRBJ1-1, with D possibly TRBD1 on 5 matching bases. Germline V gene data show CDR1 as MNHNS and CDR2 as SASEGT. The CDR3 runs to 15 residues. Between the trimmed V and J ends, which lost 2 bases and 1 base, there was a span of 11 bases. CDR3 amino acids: CASSESGAGNTEAFF. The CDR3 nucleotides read TGTGCCAGCAGTGAATCCGGGGCCGGGAACACTGAAGCTTTCTTT.

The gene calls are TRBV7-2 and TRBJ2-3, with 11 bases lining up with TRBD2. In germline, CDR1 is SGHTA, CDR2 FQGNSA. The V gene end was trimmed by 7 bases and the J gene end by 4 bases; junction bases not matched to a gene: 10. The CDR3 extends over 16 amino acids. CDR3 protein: CASMLAGGPNADTQYF. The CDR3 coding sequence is TGTGCCAGCATGTTAGCGGGAGGGCCCAACGCAGATACGCAGTATTTT. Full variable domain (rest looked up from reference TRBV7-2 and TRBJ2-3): GAGVSQSPSNKVTEKGKDVELRCDPISGHTALYWYRQSLGQGLEFLIYFQGNSAPDKSGLPSDRFSAERTGGSVSTLTIQRTQQEDSAVYLCASMLAGGPNADTQYFGPGTRLTVL.

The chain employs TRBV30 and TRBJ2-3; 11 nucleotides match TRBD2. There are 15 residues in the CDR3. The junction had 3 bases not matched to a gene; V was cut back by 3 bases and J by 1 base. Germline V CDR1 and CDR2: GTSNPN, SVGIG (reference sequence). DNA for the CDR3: TGTGCCTGGAGGCCGGGACTAGCGGGCACAGATACGCAGTATTTT. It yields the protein CAWRPGLAGTDTQYF.

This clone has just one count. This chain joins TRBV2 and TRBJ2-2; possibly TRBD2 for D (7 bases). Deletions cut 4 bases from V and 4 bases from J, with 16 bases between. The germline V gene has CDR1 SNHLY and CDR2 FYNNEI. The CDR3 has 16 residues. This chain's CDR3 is CASSVTGLVGTGELFF. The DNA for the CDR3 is TGTGCCAGCAGTGTGACAGGACTAGTTGGCACCGGGGAGCTGTTTTTT.

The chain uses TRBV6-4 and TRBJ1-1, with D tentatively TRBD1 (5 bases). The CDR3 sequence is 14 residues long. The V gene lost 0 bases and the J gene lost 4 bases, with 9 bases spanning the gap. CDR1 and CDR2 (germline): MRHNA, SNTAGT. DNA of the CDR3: TGTGCCAGCAGTGACTCGGGGGGAGTCACTGAAGCTTTCTTT. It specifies CASSDSGGVTEAFF.

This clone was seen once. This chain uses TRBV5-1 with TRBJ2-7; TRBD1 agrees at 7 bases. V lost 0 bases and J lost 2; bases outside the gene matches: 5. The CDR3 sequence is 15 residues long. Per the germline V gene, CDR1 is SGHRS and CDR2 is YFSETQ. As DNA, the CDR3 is TGCGCCAGCAGCTTGGACGGGACAGTTGCCTACGAGCAGTACTTC. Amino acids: CASSLDGTVAYEQYF.

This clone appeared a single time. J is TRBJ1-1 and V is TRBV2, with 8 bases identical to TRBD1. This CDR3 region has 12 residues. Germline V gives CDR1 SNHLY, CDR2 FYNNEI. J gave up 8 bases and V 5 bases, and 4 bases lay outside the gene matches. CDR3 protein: CASSSRDREAFF. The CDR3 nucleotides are TGTGCCAGCAGTAGCCGGGACAGGGAAGCTTTCTTT.